This TCR beta chain was captured in a study of OX40 agonist ivuxolimab in advanced cancers. Overall study context: The diagnoses of dose-escalation patients were hepatocellular carcinoma, melanoma, renal cell or head and neck cancer. Study findings and constraints: There were also nonresponders showing low normalized T-cell clonal expansion.

Germline CDR1 is GTSNPN and CDR2 is SVGIG (reference sequence). The CDR3 length is 14 residues. V was pared by 0 bases and J by 3 bases, with 5 bases of the junction left unmatched. Assay: immunoSEQ multiplex PCR; the TCRdb copy retains only in-frame clones and omits some. This table has about 62,000 clones, around 74% appearing once. Notes on this clone: The antigen remains undetermined.

The material sequenced was CD4+ or CD8+ T cells sorted from blood, taken in a trial of the OX40 agonist ivuxolimab. This TCR was sampled from an adult with an advanced solid tumor such as melanoma, head and neck, liver or kidney cancer. The chain is built from TRBV30 and TRBJ2-7, with 7 bases matching TRBD2. The CDR3 DNA reads TGTGCCTGGAGTGTGGCGGGAGTGGTCTACGAGCAGTACTTC. This gives the protein CAWSVAGVVYEQYF.